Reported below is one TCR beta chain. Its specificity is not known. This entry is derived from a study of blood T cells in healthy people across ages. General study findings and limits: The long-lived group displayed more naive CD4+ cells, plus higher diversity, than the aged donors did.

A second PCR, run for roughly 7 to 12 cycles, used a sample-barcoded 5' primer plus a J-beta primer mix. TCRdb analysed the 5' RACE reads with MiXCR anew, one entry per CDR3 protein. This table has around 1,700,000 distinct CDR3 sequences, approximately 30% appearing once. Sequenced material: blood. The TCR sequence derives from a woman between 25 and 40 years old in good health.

The CDR3 DNA is TGTGCCAGCAGTGGGGACAGGGGTTGGGGAGAAAAACTGTTTTTT. Translated, it gives CASSGDRGWGEKLFF. The chain couples TRBV6-1 to TRBJ1-4; 10 nucleotides line up with TRBD1. V trimming: 4 bases; J trimming: 8 bases; junction bases outside the gene matches: 7. The CDR3 contains 15 residues. CDR1 is MNHNS and CDR2 is SASEGT in the germline V gene.